This TCR beta chain was profiled in a study of cytomegalovirus exposure and HLA in healthy donors. General observations from the study: The majority of CMV-associated TCR beta chains were reported as apparently HLA-restricted in a later analysis. Presence/absence analyses treated sequencing depth as roughly uniform across donors. The productive fraction for most TCR beta V segments was about 90% or about 30% in an earlier analysis.

Germline loops: CDR1 LGHNA, CDR2 YSLEER. Trimming left V 3 bases short and J 0 bases short, with 9 bases between. The CDR3 loop spans 14 amino acids. In the PCR, 60 Vbeta and 13 Jbeta primers were used. Sequenced by immunoSEQ multiplex PCR; TCRdb stores in-frame clones only, minus some. The profile shows roughly 60,000 clones, 75% to 85% of them singletons. As regards this clone: Its antigen is undetermined.

Sequenced sample: PBMCs. The sequence was obtained from a man aged 25-40 years in good health and CMV-seronegative. V and J are TRBV4-3 and TRBJ2-7, with D possibly matching TRBD1 (5 bases). DNA for the CDR3: TGCGCCAGCAGCCACGGACAAGACTCCTACGAGCAGTACTTC. It specifies CASSHGQDSYEQYF.